These T cell receptor beta chains were read from a single sample in a study of cytomegalovirus exposure and HLA in healthy donors. Here immunoSEQ multiplex PCR was the method, and the copy in TCRdb shows in-frame clones only, minus some. The sample features around 70,000 clones, with 4.5% to 5% in its top ten. Input material: PBMCs. The receptors were gathered from a woman aged 40 to 50 in good health and CMV-seropositive. CDR3s leave out the opening cysteine and the closing phenylalanine or tryptophan.

j_gene | v_gene | CDR3aa
TRBJ1-1 | TRBV6-5 | ASSYLGTGDPEAF
TRBJ2-3 | TRBV5-4 | ASSLPGYTDTQY
TRBJ2-1 | TRBV4-1 | ASSQPLAGVRGNEQF
TRBJ1-5 | TRBV5-6 | ASSLRGARHDQPQH
TRBJ1-1 | TRBV6-5 | ASSYDMNTEAF
TRBJ1-1 | TRBV28 | ASERGGKGLNTEAF
TRBJ2-1 | TRBV5-1 | ASSLLSGSYNEQF
TRBJ1-6 | TRBV28 | ASSHGREVTLH
TRBJ2-2 | TRBV6-1 | ASSEALSGLAGELF
TRBJ2-7 | TRBV18 | ASAASSYEQY
TRBJ2-2 | TRBV6-4 | ASGELNGELF
TRBJ2-2 | TRBV7-9 | ASKVRGPNTGELF
TRBJ2-2 | TRBV4-1 | ASSQTGAGELF
TRBJ2-1 | TRBV10-3 | AISVAGRNNEQF
TRBJ1-5 | TRBV29-1 | SVIFGARNQPQH
TRBJ2-6 | TRBV5-4 | ASSLGVIGWGYSGANVLT
TRBJ2-7 | TRBV12-5 | ASGAAGGSAEQY
TRBJ1-1 | TRBV18 | ASSPAGQGDTEAF
TRBJ2-7 | TRBV6-4 | ASGEGLPHIEQY
TRBJ1-5 | TRBV2 | ASIREQNQPQH
TRBJ1-1 | TRBV27 | ASSLQTQSPGGYTEAF
TRBJ2-7 | TRBV7-2 | ASSFGGTEAGEQY
TRBJ1-3 | TRBV2 | ASTTDRTVYTIY
TRBJ1-5 | TRBV19 | ASSMATLSGQPQH
TRBJ2-7 | TRBV6-5 | ASSYTGQGPYEQY
TRBJ1-4 | TRBV18 | ASSPPGRGTANEKLF
TRBJ2-4 | TRBV5-1 | ASSSSGTSGNIQY
TRBJ1-2 | TRBV5-1 | ASSLNRGTGDYGYT
TRBJ1-2 | TRBV7-8 | ASSSGGQFYGYT
TRBJ1-5 | TRBV12-5 | ASGLASRYSQPQH
TRBJ2-7 | TRBV5-1 | ASSLGPDSSYEQY
TRBJ2-7 | TRBV18 | ASSPLGQGYEQY
TRBJ2-1 | TRBV6-7 | ASSYSRLMREGTYNEQF
TRBJ1-1 | TRBV19 | ASSIEGRAEAF
TRBJ1-1 | TRBV13 | ASSDRTGGTEAF
TRBJ2-2 | TRBV11-2 | ASSPRLALNTGELF
TRBJ1-6 | TRBV11-2 | ASSLIVRTNSPLH
TRBJ1-2 | TRBV29-1 | SVEVEGYT